These 10 T cell receptor beta chains were sequenced from one sample in a study of T cell clonality in common variable immunodeficiency. Profiled with immunoSEQ multiplex PCR; TCRdb holds only in-frame clones, not every one. This repertoire holds about 47,000 clones, and none appear only once. The sample consisted of peripheral blood mononuclear cells. Every receptor here comes from a person aged 18 to 75 in good health.

At least ten counts were recorded for this clone. Read sequence stops 3 residues before the CDR3 end, and the germline J gene provides the missing end. The chain carries TRBV12-5 and TRBJ1-5, with D perhaps TRBD1 (6 bases). Trimming pared 0 bases from V and 2 bases from J, leaving 20 bases between. Germline lookup yields CDR1 LGHNT and CDR2 FRNRAP. The CDR3 is 19 residues long. CDR3 DNA, as far as it was read: TGTGCTAGTGGTTTGGTAAGGACAGACTTACGGGGAGGCAATCAGCCC. Translation: CASGLVRTDLRGGNQP. The CDR3, in full, reads CASGLVRTDLRGGNQPQHF.

This clone was recorded at least ten times. The read stops 3 residues short of the end of the CDR3; the missing end is completed from the germline J gene. V is TRBV11-2 and J is TRBJ2-7; 7 nucleotides match TRBD2. V gave up 3 bases and J gave up 3 bases; unmatched junction bases: 5. The CDR3 is 14 amino acids. CDR1 and CDR2 (germline): SGHAT, FQNNGV. CDR3 in amino acids: CASSFQAGVYEQYF. CDR3 DNA, as far as it was read: TGTGCCAGCAGCTTCCAGGCGGGAGTCTACGAG.

This clone was observed many times. The CDR3 goes on 3 residues after the read ends, and that part is filled in from the germline J gene. The chain joins TRBV5-1 to TRBJ1-1; no firm D call. This CDR3 contains 15 residues. The ends were cut back, 1 base at V and 1 base at J, with 11 bases in the middle. From germline, CDR1 is SGHRS and CDR2 YFSETQ. The part of the CDR3 DNA that was read is TGCGCCAGCAGCTTGAGGGCAGGAGAGAACACTGAA. It encodes CASSLRAGENTE. The full CDR3 protein reads CASSLRAGENTEAFF. Complete variable domain (other parts from reference TRBV5-1 and TRBJ1-1): KAGVTQTPRYLIKTRGQQVTLSCSPISGHRSVSWYQQTPGQGLQFLFEYFSETQRNKGNFPGRFSGRQFSNSRSEMNVSTLELGDSALYLCASSLRAGENTEAFFGQGTRLTVV.

The sample holds many counts of this clone. From the germline J gene comes the end of the CDR3, since the read stops 3 residues before it. The chain employs TRBV10-2 and TRBJ2-7; D gene unclear. Germline CDR1 WSHSY, CDR2 SAAADI. The V end lost 0 bases, the J end lost 6 bases, and 9 bases lay between the germline ends. This CDR3 is built from 13 residues. The sequenced CDR3 bases are TGCGCCAGCAGTGAGTCGGGCCATTTCGAG. Amino acid sequence: CASSESGHFE. The full CDR3 protein is CASSESGHFEQYF.

This clone was observed at least ten times. With the read ending 3 residues before the CDR3 end, the germline J gene is used to fill in that end. The chain links TRBV2 to TRBJ1-6; 9 bases match TRBD1. This CDR3 spans 14 amino acids. The ends lost 6 bases at V and 9 bases at J; junction bases unmatched: 6. CDR1 SNHLY and CDR2 FYNNEI come from the germline V gene. The chain's CDR3 is CASRDRGSSSPLHF. The covered CDR3 bases are TGTGCCAGCAGAGACAGGGGGAGTAGTTCACCC.

This clone was counted between two and nine times. The read is 3 residues too short to cover the CDR3 end, so that end is filled in from the germline J gene. V usage is TRBV2 and J usage is TRBJ2-7; 7 bases agree with TRBD1. This CDR3 region has 16 residues. Germline V CDR1 and CDR2: SNHLY, FYNNEI. Losses at the gene ends were 7 bases for V and 0 bases for J; bases not matched to a gene: 12. The CDR3 bases that were read are TGTGCCAGCACCGGGACCAGGTGGACAGGCTCCTACGAG. Translation: CASTGTRWTGSYE. The full CDR3 reads CASTGTRWTGSYEQYF.

This clone was detected many times. Sequencing ends 3 residues short of the CDR3 end; the germline J gene provides the rest. The genes are TRBV19 and TRBJ2-7; D is perhaps TRBD2 (6 bases). Germline assignment: CDR1 LNHDA and CDR2 SQIVND (reference sequence). V lost 7 bases and J lost 2, with 15 bases in between. The CDR3 contains 14 residues. This CDR3 reads CASTPGRGAYEQYF. The sequenced part of the CDR3 DNA is TGTGCCAGTACCCCGGGGCGGGGCGCCTACGAG. The complete variable domain, with remaining parts taken from reference TRBV19 and TRBJ2-7, reads DGGITQSPKYLFRKEGQNVTLSCEQNLNHDAMYWYRQDPGQGLRLIYYSQIVNDFQKGDIAEGYSVSREKKESFPLTVTSAQKNPTAFYLCASTPGRGAYEQYFGPGTRLTVT.

This clone was seen ten or more times. Coverage ceases 3 residues before the CDR3 finishes, and the germline J gene fills in the end. The chain recombines TRBV7-6 with TRBJ2-7; 7 bases align to TRBD2. This CDR3 contains 16 residues. Looked up from germline, CDR1 is SGHVS and CDR2 is FNYEAQ. The J segment lost 2 bases and the V segment lost 1 base, leaving 8 bases of the junction unmatched. The CDR3 spells CASSLGVGLMAYEQYF. The CDR3 bases that were read are TGTGCCAGCAGCTTAGGGGTGGGACTAATGGCCTACGAG.

Many counts were recorded for this clone. The read comes to an end 3 residues before the CDR3 does, leaving the germline J gene to fill in the end. This chain links TRBV20-1 with TRBJ2-3; D gene uncertain. CDR1 DFQATT and CDR2 SNEGSKA come from the germline V gene (reference sequence). Deletions cut 4 bases from V and 0 bases from J, with 14 bases between. The CDR3 loop spans 15 amino acids. The CDR3 bases that were read are TGCAGTGCTACTAAGGTTGGCGGAAGCACAGATACG. This gives the protein CSATKVGGSTDT. The entire CDR3 protein is CSATKVGGSTDTQYF.

This clone was seen repeatedly, ten times or more. With the read ending 3 residues before the CDR3 end, the germline J gene is used to fill in that end. The rearrangement joins TRBV2 to TRBJ1-4; tentatively, D is TRBD1 (5 bases). The length of the CDR3 is 13 residues. Germline assignment: CDR1 SNHLY and CDR2 FYNNEI. V shed 4 bases and J shed 6 bases, with 9 bases lying between them. The sequenced part of the CDR3 DNA is TGTGCCAGCAGTGGGACACCCTATGAAAAA. This sequence encodes CASSGTPYEK. The entire CDR3 protein is CASSGTPYEKLFF.